The 17 T cell receptor beta chains given below trace back to one sample, sequenced in a study of regulatory T cells in long-lasting Graves disease. The time point is: newly diagnosed GD, antithyroid drugs for less than 3 months. PBMC-derived RNA was used for the TCR library. Building the TCR beta libraries relied on iRepertoire HTBI primers, and CDR3 regions underwent Arm-PCR. TCRdb reprocessed the multiplex PCR reads with MiXCR, giving one entry per CDR3 protein. The sample lists about 420,000 distinct CDR3 sequences, about 16% occurring once. The sample was also linked to a second study, of T cells in Graves' hyperthyroidism and ophthalmopathy.

Here the sequenced sample was peripheral blood mononuclear cells (PBMCs), taken at new diagnosis, from a patient treated with antithyroid drugs. All receptors derive from a woman aged 18 to 35 with Graves disease.

This clonotype occurred many times. The chain employs TRBV20-1 and TRBJ2-5, with a tentative D call TRBD1 (6 bases). Germline V lookup: CDR1 DFQATT, CDR2 SNEGSKA (reference sequence). The CDR3 is 14 amino acids. V lost 4 bases to trimming and J lost 0 bases, with 12 bases between them. The CDR3 protein is CSANRRDNQETQYF. DNA of the CDR3: TGCAGTGCTAACCGTCGGGACAACCAAGAGACCCAGTACTTC.

This clonotype has a count of ten or more. This sequence joins TRBV3-1 and TRBJ2-7; a possible D gene is TRBD1 (6 bases). From germline, CDR1 is LGHDT and CDR2 YNNKEL (reference sequence). V lost 8 bases and J lost 5, with 19 bases in between. The CDR3 is 14 residues long. The CDR3 loop reads CASATGTLGHEQYF. Here the CDR3 DNA reads TGTGCCAGCGCGACAGGTACCCTCGGCCACGAGCAGTACTTC.

This clonotype showed up just a few times. V is TRBV6-5 and J is TRBJ1-2; maybe TRBD1 (6 bases). The CDR3 covers 14 residues. V shed 2 bases and J shed 3 bases, with 10 bases lying between them. Germline lookup yields CDR1 MNHEY and CDR2 SVGAGI. CDR3 in amino acids: CASSYIAGDYGYTF. The CDR3 DNA reads TGTGCCAGCAGTTACATAGCAGGGGACTATGGCTACACCTTC.

Worth noting for this clonotype: The conserved phenylalanine or tryptophan normally closing the CDR3 is absent here, so this likely arose from a read error. V and J are TRBV6-1 and TRBJ2-1; no clear D. The CDR3 length is 15 residues. The V and J ends lost 1 base and 0 bases respectively, with 7 bases between them. Germline values: CDR1 MNHNS, CDR2 SASEGT. CDR3 amino acids: CASSEEWGSYNEQFS. The CDR3 DNA sequence: TGTGCCAGCAGTGAAGAGTGGGGCTCCTACAATGAGCAGTTCTCC.

This clonotype was picked up many times. V usage is TRBV28 and J usage is TRBJ1-2, with 7 bases matching TRBD1. This CDR3 has 16 residues. The germline gives CDR1 MDHEN, CDR2 SYDVKM. The V gene end was trimmed by 6 bases and the J gene end by 4 bases; junction bases not matched to a gene: 14. This chain's CDR3 is CASRYPPYRGGYGYTF. The CDR3 region has the DNA TGTGCCAGCAGATACCCGCCCTACAGGGGTGGCTATGGCTACACCTTC.

V is TRBV6-9 and J is TRBJ2-1, with TRBD2 matching 16 bases. CDR3 length: 17 residues. V shed 3 bases, J shed 10 bases, and the junction held 9 bases outside the gene matches. Germline CDR1 and CDR2: MNHGY and SVAAGI. CDR3 sequence reads: CASSYRGTSGRAREQFF. The CDR3 nucleotides are TGTGCCAGCAGTTACCGGGGGACTAGCGGGAGGGCCCGGGAGCAGTTCTTC.

This clonotype was counted between two and nine times. This chain connects TRBV5-1 to TRBJ2-3, with 11 bases that match TRBD2. CDR1 and CDR2 from the germline V gene are SGHRS and YFSETQ. The length of the CDR3 is 16 residues. V dropped 4 bases and J dropped 6; count of bases not matched to a gene: 10. CDR3 sequence (DNA): TGCGCCAGCAGCCGGCCCAGACTAGCGGGATCTGATACGCAGTATTTT. It specifies CASSRPRLAGSDTQYF. Supplemented by reference TRBV5-1 and TRBJ2-3, the full variable domain reads KAGVTQTPRYLIKTRGQQVTLSCSPISGHRSVSWYQQTPGQGLQFLFEYFSETQRNKGNFPGRFSGRQFSNSRSEMNVSTLELGDSALYLCASSRPRLAGSDTQYFGPGTRLTVL.

The chain recombines TRBV9 with TRBJ2-1; the match to TRBD2 covers 9 bases. The CDR3 has 16 amino acids. In germline, CDR1 is SGDLS, CDR2 YYNGEE. J was trimmed by 9 bases and V by 0 bases; bases with no gene match: 10. CDR3 nucleotides: TGTGCCAGCAGCGTAGGGGGTGCGGGAGGGCCTGGTGAGCAGTTCTTC. This gives the protein CASSVGGAGGPGEQFF.

The genes are TRBV6-5 and TRBJ1-6; D ambiguous. Trimming left V 0 bases short and J 5 bases short, with 8 bases between. Germline CDR1 MNHEY, CDR2 SVGAGI. The CDR3 sequence is 15 residues long. CDR3 sequence: CASSYSGADNSPLHF. DNA for the CDR3: TGTGCCAGCAGTTACTCAGGCGCAGATAATTCACCCCTCCACTTT.

The J gene is TRBJ2-7, the V gene TRBV2; D call uncertain. The V gene lost 2 bases and the J gene lost 0 bases, with 14 bases spanning the gap. The germline V gene has CDR1 SNHLY and CDR2 FYNNEI. CDR3 size: 16 residues. The CDR3 here is CASSESRRIHSYEQYF. The DNA of the CDR3 is TGTGCCAGCAGTGAAAGCAGGCGAATTCACTCCTACGAGCAGTACTTC.

The gene calls are TRBV28 and TRBJ1-6; D not certain. The V end was cut by 3 bases, the J end by 16 bases, with 13 bases between. Germline V lookup: CDR1 MDHEN, CDR2 SYDVKM. The CDR3 consists of 12 residues. The CDR3 bases are TGTGCCAGCAGTTTCGGTAGAGTAGGGCTCCACTTT. Translation gives CASSFGRVGLHF. Using reference TRBV28 and TRBJ1-6 for the parts outside the CDR3, the full variable domain is DVKVTQSSRYLVKRTGEKVFLECVQDMDHENMFWYRQDPGLGLRLIYFSYDVKMKEKGDIPEGYSVSREKKERFSLILESASTNQTSMYLCASSFGRVGLHFGNGTRLTVT.

To note about this clonotype: Mismatch with germline at one junction end may stem from a read error. CDR3 nucleotide sequence: TGTGCCAGCAGCCTAGCTTCCTTTTCTGGAAACACCATATATTTT. This codes for CASSLASFSGNTIYF. The rearrangement links TRBV7-6 to TRBJ1-3; D remains ambiguous. CDR3 length: 15 residues. The germline V gene has CDR1 SGHVS and CDR2 FNYEAQ.

This sequence joins TRBV3-1 and TRBJ2-2; TRBD2 agrees at 11 bases. The germline V gene has CDR1 LGHDT and CDR2 YNNKEL (reference sequence). The length of the CDR3 is 16 residues. Trimming at V came to 6 bases and at J to 6 bases, leaving 9 bases not matched to a gene. CDR3 sequence (DNA): TGTGCCAGCAGTTTAACTAGCGGGAGTGGCGCCGGGGAGCTGTTTTTT. It specifies CASSLTSGSGAGELFF. The variable domain in full, with the rest retrieved from reference TRBV3-1 and TRBJ2-2, is DTAVSQTPKYLVTQMGNDKSIKCEQNLGHDTMYWYKQDSKKFLKIMFSYNNKELIINETVPNRFSPKSPDKAHLNLHINSLELGDSAVYFCASSLTSGSGAGELFFGEGSRLTVL.

This clonotype was detected ten times or more. The CDR3 sequence: CASSLRESTYEQYF. For the CDR3, the DNA is TGTGCCAGCAGTTTGAGGGAGTCCACCTACGAGCAGTACTTC. The chain carries TRBV27 and TRBJ2-7; maybe TRBD2 (5 bases). The CDR3 contains 14 residues. The ends were cut back, 3 bases at V and 2 bases at J, with 11 bases in the middle. In germline, CDR1 is MNHEY, CDR2 SMNVEV (reference sequence).

The V and J genes are TRBV6-1 and TRBJ2-2; 9 bases are a match to TRBD2. The CDR3 is 15 residues long. Germline trimming cut 6 bases from V and 1 base from J; bases unmatched to any gene: 3. The germline V gene has CDR1 MNHNS and CDR2 SASEGT. Here the CDR3 DNA reads TGTGCCAGCAGGAGTAGCGGGAGGAACACCGGGGAGCTGTTTTTT. This gives the protein CASRSSGRNTGELFF.

There are a few counts of this clonotype. V is TRBV6-5 and J is TRBJ1-6; TRBD1 might be the D (5 bases). CDR1 is MNHEY and CDR2 is SVGAGI in the germline V gene. This CDR3 has 17 amino acids. V lost 0 bases and J 8 bases, leaving 17 bases between the germline ends. CDR3 residues: CASSYSNSPWGDSPLHF. The DNA for the CDR3 is TGTGCCAGCAGTTACTCGAACAGCCCTTGGGGGGATTCACCCCTCCACTTT.

On this clonotype itself: One base away lies a much larger clone, so this may be a sequencing read error. This chain connects TRBV5-1 to TRBJ2-1; a possible D gene is TRBD2 (5 bases). CDR1 SGHRS and CDR2 YFSETQ come from the germline V gene. The CDR3 sequence is 14 residues long. V was pared by 4 bases and J by 10 bases, with 18 bases between. CDR3 sequence (DNA): TGCGCCAGCAGCGTGACTACCCCCGCCTACGAGCAGTTCTTC. The encoded protein is CASSVTTPAYEQFF.